The clone carrying this T cell receptor (beta chain) came up once. Sequencing was performed with immunoSEQ multiplex PCR; in TCRdb, only in-frame clones are kept and a portion is missing. The sample yields around 91,000 clones, roughly 85% seen once. This entry is derived from a study of blood T cell repertoires in COVID-19. Study information: The United States, Italy and Spain supplied acute and convalescent COVID-19 samples. T cells, B-cell-depleted T cells, or PBMCs provided the cDNA or gDNA that served as material.

The CDR3 extends over 18 amino acids. The V and J ends lost 3 bases and 1 base respectively, with 16 bases between them. The V gene's germline CDR1 is MDHEN and CDR2 SYDVKM. Sequencing input: peripheral blood. The clonotype was recovered from a man older than 75 with acute or convalescent COVID-19. The chain combines TRBV28 with TRBJ2-6, with D perhaps TRBD2 (5 bases). This CDR3 is CASSFPPAGRSGANVLTF. In nucleotides, the CDR3 is TGTGCCAGCAGTTTTCCCCCGGCGGGTAGGTCTGGGGCCAACGTCCTGACTTTC.